Included here is one T cell receptor (beta chain) sequence, with context. What it recognizes is unknown. These data originate in a study of T-cell memory formation after mild COVID-19. For the study at large: Across donors, TCR clusters were largely donor specific. Whole-study findings and limits: Among CD4+ contracting clones, most were CM and EM, and CD8+ ones EMRA. Clones that got smaller from day 15 to 85 had even CD4/CD8, while clones growing later tipped toward CD4+. Prior to infection, memory already included some responding clones, suggesting cross-reactive memory joined.

TCRdb re-called the 5' RACE reads with MiXCR, one entry per CDR3 protein. The repertoire holds roughly 250,000 distinct CDR3 sequences, with around 17% as singletons. Deletions cut 4 bases from V and 4 bases from J, with 7 bases between. This CDR3 is built from 12 residues. Germline CDR1 reads SGHRS; CDR2 reads YFSETQ. This TCR came from a man aged 18 to 30 who had mild COVID-19 (a few samples of this study predate the infection). Cell type and time point are not known. This chain connects TRBV5-1 to TRBJ2-3, with D unresolved. The sample taken for sequencing was PBMCs or a T cell subset sorted from them (not recorded which). The DNA for the CDR3 is TGCGCCAGCAGCACCGGAGCAGATACGCAGTATTTT. It encodes CASSTGADTQYF. The full variable domain, completed using reference TRBV5-1 and TRBJ2-3, is KAGVTQTPRYLIKTRGQQVTLSCSPISGHRSVSWYQQTPGQGLQFLFEYFSETQRNKGNFPGRFSGRQFSNSRSEMNVSTLELGDSALYLCASSTGADTQYFGPGTRLTVL.